These 13 T cell receptor beta chains share one sample of origin, sequenced in a study of OX40 agonist ivuxolimab in advanced cancers. Repertoires were generated with immunoSEQ multiplex PCR, while TCRdb's copy carries only in-frame clones and drops some. The table has tens of thousands of clones, 85% to 90% seen once. The material sequenced was CD4+ or CD8+ T cells sorted from blood, taken in a trial of the OX40 agonist ivuxolimab. These receptors were obtained from an adult with an advanced solid tumor such as melanoma, head and neck, liver or kidney cancer.

This rearrangement joins TRBV27 to TRBJ2-7; no definite D call. V shed 6 bases and J shed 2 bases, with 17 bases lying between them. This CDR3 has 15 residues. Germline V CDR1 and CDR2: MNHEY, SMNVEV (reference sequence). CDR3 in DNA: TGTGCCAGCAGCCAAGTGCGCCTAAGTCCCTACGAGCAGTACTTC. Its translation is CASSQVRLSPYEQYF.

This rearrangement joins TRBV12-5 to TRBJ2-2; D is uncertain. The CDR3 is made up of 12 amino acids. Germline V CDR1 and CDR2: LGHNT, FRNRAP. V was trimmed by 11 bases and J by 3 bases, leaving 10 bases between them. Here the CDR3 DNA reads TGTGCTGGGTTTAGGGACACCGGGGAGCTGTTTTTT. As protein: CAGFRDTGELFF.

The chain links TRBV20-1 to TRBJ1-2; tentative D call: TRBD1 (5 bases). The V end lost 3 bases, the J end lost 8 bases, and 10 bases lay between the germline ends. The germline gives CDR1 DFQATT, CDR2 SNEGSKA (reference sequence). This CDR3 is built from 11 residues. This CDR3 is CSASPRVGYTF. The CDR3 DNA follows: TGCAGTGCTAGTCCCAGGGTAGGCTACACCTTC.

This chain links TRBV4-1 with TRBJ1-1; the D is unclear. The CDR3 sequence is 13 residues long. The germline V and J ends were trimmed by 3 bases and 1 base, with 6 bases remaining between them. The V gene's germline CDR1 is MGHRA and CDR2 YSYEKL. CDR3 region: CASSHLGNTEAFF. CDR3 DNA: TGCGCCAGCAGCCACCTGGGGAACACTGAAGCTTTCTTT.

The CDR3: CASSQAEIANTGELFF. CDR3 DNA: TGCGCCAGCAGCCAAGCGGAGATCGCGAACACCGGGGAGCTGTTTTTT. V and J are TRBV4-1 and TRBJ2-2, with D unclear. The germline CDR1 and CDR2 sequences are MGHRA and YSYEKL. V was shortened by 1 base and J by 0 bases, with 9 bases between the two germline ends. The CDR3 covers 16 residues.

The V call is TRBV19, the J call TRBJ1-5; unclear D gene. This CDR3 has 11 residues. Trimming took 4 bases from V and 10 from J, leaving 8 bases between them. Germline lookup yields CDR1 LNHDA and CDR2 SQIVND (reference sequence). CDR3 protein: CASSSGSPQHF. In DNA form, the CDR3 reads TGTGCCAGTAGTAGTGGGTCACCCCAGCATTTT.

The chain recombines TRBV10-2 with TRBJ2-1; 7 positions agree with TRBD1. The trim removed 9 bases at V and 2 bases at J, leaving 7 bases unmatched. This CDR3 region has 14 residues. In germline, CDR1 is WSHSY, CDR2 SAAADI. The CDR3 spells CASITGVAYNEQFF. The DNA of the CDR3 is TGCGCCAGTATTACAGGGGTCGCCTACAATGAGCAGTTCTTC.

For the CDR3, the DNA is TGCGCCAGCAGCCAGGGGGGGTCAGCCGGGACGTATGGCTACACCTTC. It encodes CASSQGGSAGTYGYTF. The rearrangement uses TRBV4-1 and TRBJ1-2; the D gene is possibly TRBD1 (5 bases). V was shortened by 3 bases and J by 5 bases, with 19 bases between the two germline ends. CDR1 is MGHRA and CDR2 is YSYEKL in the germline V gene. The CDR3 is 16 amino acids.

The V call is TRBV11-2, the J call TRBJ2-5; 9 bases fit TRBD2. V lost 5 bases to trimming and J lost 1 base; unmatched junction nucleotides: 14. Germline CDR1 is SGHAT and CDR2 is FQNNGV. There are 18 residues in the CDR3. The CDR3 coding sequence is TGTGCCAGCAGCCCCCCCCGCGTAGGGCGGGAGGGCCAAGAGACCCAGTACTTC. Translating gives CASSPPRVGREGQETQYF.

The V and J genes are TRBV28 and TRBJ1-2; D is unclear. Trimming cost V 3 bases and J 8 bases, with 16 bases left between them. Looked up from germline, CDR1 is MDHEN and CDR2 is SYDVKM. The CDR3 loop spans 14 amino acids. The CDR3 protein is CASSLVAAKRGYTF. The CDR3 bases are TGTGCCAGCAGTTTGGTAGCCGCCAAGAGGGGCTACACCTTC.

This chain links TRBV9 with TRBJ1-1; D is unresolved. The CDR3 loop spans 14 amino acids. The germline V gene encodes CDR1 SGDLS and CDR2 YYNGEE. Trimming left V 0 bases short and J 0 bases short, with 6 bases between. The CDR3 DNA sequence: TGTGCCAGCAGCGTAGGCGCTATGAACACTGAAGCTTTCTTT. This translates into CASSVGAMNTEAFF.

The rearrangement joins TRBV4-2 to TRBJ1-1, with D hard to call. From germline, CDR1 is LGHNA and CDR2 YNFKEQ. V lost 4 bases and J lost 4, with 10 bases in between. This CDR3 comprises 13 residues. This chain's CDR3 is CASSRGGPTEAFF. The DNA for the CDR3 is TGTGCCAGCAGCCGGGGAGGCCCCACTGAAGCTTTCTTT.

The gene calls are TRBV5-1 and TRBJ2-7; D unclear. This CDR3 region has 13 residues. Trimming removed 1 base from V and 4 bases from J, with 9 bases in between. Germline assignment: CDR1 SGHRS and CDR2 YFSETQ. CDR3 region: CASSLRQNYEQYF. DNA for the CDR3: TGCGCCAGCAGCTTGCGGCAGAATTACGAGCAGTACTTC.